The subject of this entry is one T cell receptor beta chain. The antigen is undetermined. The data stem from a study of cytomegalovirus exposure and HLA in healthy donors. Study observations and caveats: The only immune exposure information that was available was CMV serostatus.

Germline V gives CDR1 MRHNA, CDR2 SNTAGT. This CDR3 contains 16 residues. The ends lost 1 base at V and 8 bases at J; junction bases unmatched: 10. The primer mix had 60 Vbeta and 13 Jbeta primers. Using immunoSEQ multiplex PCR, the repertoire was profiled, and TCRdb retains in-frame clones only, with some absent. Recorded for this sample: some 200,000 clones. Sequencing was done on a sample of PBMCs. This sequence was found in a boy aged 5 to 17 in good health and CMV-seronegative. The V and J genes are TRBV6-4 and TRBJ2-3, with TRBD2 matching 9 bases. The CDR3 DNA reads as TGTGCCAGCAGTGACTGGCGGGGGGGCCAATCCGGTACGCAGTATTTT. This translates into CASSDWRGGQSGTQYF.